This is a list of T cell receptor beta chains from one sample in a study of blood T cell repertoires in COVID-19. The assay was immunoSEQ multiplex PCR, and TCRdb's table has in-frame clones only and misses some. This table holds around 110,000 clones, about 84% found once. Sequences were obtained from peripheral blood. The receptors stem from a woman aged 60-75 years with acute or convalescent COVID-19. Each CDR3 is given with its conserved first and last residue. The D gene is left open where the match is weak. Expanded clones get a size class; other rows say once, few or many, or leave the size out.

v_call,d_call,clone_size,j_call,cdr3_nt,cdr3_aa
TRBV7-9,NA,NA,TRBJ1-5,TGTGCCAGCAGCACGGGAAACTTGAGAAATCAGCCCCAGCATTTT,CASSTGNLRNQPQHF
TRBV5-6,TRBD2,NA,TRBJ2-1,TGTGCCAGCAGCCCTACGTCTAGCGGGAGGGCCCTGGGGAGAAATGAGCAGTTCTTC,CASSPTSSGRALGRNEQFF
TRBV11-3,NA,once,TRBJ2-2,TGTGCCAGCAGCTTTACCGGCACCGGGGAGCTGTTTTTT,CASSFTGTGELFF
TRBV18,NA,NA,TRBJ1-2,TGTGCCAGCTCACCACCGGGGCATGAGCGTGGCTACACCTTC,CASSPPGHERGYTF
TRBV10-3,NA,NA,TRBJ2-1,TGTGCCATCAGTGACCAGACTACCCATGAGCAGTTCTTC,CAISDQTTHEQFF
TRBV5-1,NA,NA,TRBJ1-2,TGCGCCAGCAGCTTGGCCTCGGGCGCGGGTGGCTACACCTTC,CASSLASGAGGYTF
TRBV15,TRBD1,NA,TRBJ2-2,TGTGCCACCAGCAGAGGCCGACAGGGTTTCGACGGGGAGCTGTTTTTT,CATSRGRQGFDGELFF
TRBV28,TRBD1,NA,TRBJ1-5,TGTGCCAGCAGTAACAGGGGAAGGGCCAATCAGCCCCAGCATTTT,CASSNRGRANQPQHF
TRBV28,TRBD1,NA,TRBJ2-7,TGTGCCAGCAGTTTATCCGACAGGGGGTTATACGAGCAGTACTTC,CASSLSDRGLYEQYF
TRBV5-4,NA,NA,TRBJ1-1,TGTGCCAGCAGCTTGGGCCCAGGAGGGAACACTGAAGCTTTCTTT,CASSLGPGGNTEAFF
TRBV3-1/TRBV3-2,NA,once,TRBJ1-2,TGTGCCAGCAGCCTCCGACAGTCGCTTGGCTACACCTTC,CASSLRQSLGYTF
TRBV21-1,NA,NA,TRBJ1-1,TGTGCCAGCCCCCGGGACACTGAAGCTTTCTTT,CASPRDTEAFF
TRBV4-1,TRBD1,NA,TRBJ1-5,TGCGCCAGCAGCCAAGTAAGGGGGCTCGGCAATCAGCCCCAGCATTTT,CASSQVRGLGNQPQHF
TRBV4-1,NA,NA,TRBJ2-1,TGCGCCAGCAGCCAAGACCTGTACAATGAGCAGTTCTTC,CASSQDLYNEQFF
TRBV6-5,TRBD1,NA,TRBJ1-2,TGTGCCAGCAGAAGGACAGGGGGTTGGGAGTATGGCTACACCTTC,CASRRTGGWEYGYTF
TRBV12-3/TRBV12-4,NA,NA,TRBJ1-1,TGTGCCAGCAGTTTAAACCCCGAGACTGAAGCTTTCTTT,CASSLNPETEAFF
TRBV10-3,TRBD2,NA,TRBJ2-1,TGTGCCATCACCGGGGGGGCTTACAATGAGCAGTTCTTC,CAITGGAYNEQFF
TRBV28,TRBD1,NA,TRBJ1-2,TGTGCCAGCAGTTTACAGGGGGCGATTAACTATGGCTACACCTTC,CASSLQGAINYGYTF
TRBV10-3,NA,NA,TRBJ1-4,TGTGCCATCAGTGAGGAACAGGAAAAACTGTTTTTT,CAISEEQEKLFF
TRBV5-6,NA,NA,TRBJ2-5,TGTGCCAGCAGCTTTCCGGGGGGCAACCAAGAGACCCAGTACTTC,CASSFPGGNQETQYF
TRBV6-5,NA,NA,TRBJ2-7,TGTGCCAGCAGCGTCACAGACTCCTACGAGCAGTACTTC,CASSVTDSYEQYF
TRBV7-7,NA,NA,TRBJ2-1,TGTGCTAGCAGCACAACCTTCGACAGGCTATTGGGCGATGAGCAGTTCTTC,CASSTTFDRLLGDEQFF
TRBV7-2,NA,few,TRBJ1-2,TGTGCCAGCAGCTACCCCGGGCGGGGTGCTAACTATGGCTACACCTTC,CASSYPGRGANYGYTF
TRBV5-1,NA,NA,TRBJ2-2,TGCGCCAGCAGCTTTATAGTAGACGGGGAGCTGTTTTTT,CASSFIVDGELFF
TRBV5-1,NA,once,TRBJ2-7,TGCGCCAGCAGCTTGAGGAACAGGGGGGGTTCCTACGAGCAGTACTTC,CASSLRNRGGSYEQYF
TRBV27,NA,few,TRBJ2-7,TGTGCCAGCAGTTTCGGCGGTACCCCCTACGAGCAGTACTTC,CASSFGGTPYEQYF
TRBV12-3/TRBV12-4,NA,NA,TRBJ1-2,TGTGCCAGCAGCCGACGGACAGTCTATGGCTACACCTTC,CASSRRTVYGYTF
TRBV3-1/TRBV3-2,TRBD1,NA,TRBJ1-4,TGTGCCAGCAGCCAAGCCCAGACAGGGGGTGAAAAACTGTTTTTT,CASSQAQTGGEKLFF
TRBV2,TRBD1,once,TRBJ1-2,TGTGCCAGCAGGGATACCGGGACAGGAAATGGCTACACCTTC,CASRDTGTGNGYTF
TRBV29-1,NA,once,TRBJ1-1,TGCAGCTTAAGGGAGGACCCGAACACTGAAGCTTTCTTT,CSLREDPNTEAFF
TRBV28,NA,NA,TRBJ1-1,TGTGCCAGCAGTTTTCAGTGGGGAGGTGAAGCTTTCTTT,CASSFQWGGEAFF
TRBV11-1,NA,NA,TRBJ2-5,TGTGCCAGCAGCTGGTCACAGGGGAGGGAGACCCAGTACTTC,CASSWSQGRETQYF
TRBV19,TRBD1,NA,TRBJ1-1,TGTGCCAGTAGTTTCCGCCGTTCGAGGCAGGGGGCTGGTGAAGCTTTCTTT,CASSFRRSRQGAGEAFF
TRBV5-1,NA,NA,TRBJ1-2,TGCGCCAGCAGCTTAGAGGACAGCCTCTATGGCTACACCTTC,CASSLEDSLYGYTF
TRBV9,NA,NA,TRBJ2-1,TGTGCCAGCAGCGTAGGGGCGAGCAACAATGAGCAGTTCTTC,CASSVGASNNEQFF
TRBV19,NA,NA,TRBJ1-2,TGTGCCAGTAGTATCTGGGACACCCTTAACTATGGCTACACCTTC,CASSIWDTLNYGYTF
TRBV10-3,TRBD1,NA,TRBJ2-5,TGTGCCATCAGTCCGGGACAGAGCCAAGAGACCCAGTACTTC,CAISPGQSQETQYF
TRBV9,NA,once,TRBJ1-2,TGTGCCAGCAGCCTCCCCCCAGGGATTCAAACGACCTTC,CASSLPPGIQTTF
TRBV12-1,NA,NA,TRBJ1-3,TGTGCCAGCAGGACCGGGACAGGGAACTACGAGAGCTCTGGAAACACCATATATTTT,CASRTGTGNYESSGNTIYF
TRBV18,NA,NA,TRBJ2-6,TGTGCCAGCCAGACTGGATCCTCTGGGGCCAACGTCCTGACTTTC,CASQTGSSGANVLTF